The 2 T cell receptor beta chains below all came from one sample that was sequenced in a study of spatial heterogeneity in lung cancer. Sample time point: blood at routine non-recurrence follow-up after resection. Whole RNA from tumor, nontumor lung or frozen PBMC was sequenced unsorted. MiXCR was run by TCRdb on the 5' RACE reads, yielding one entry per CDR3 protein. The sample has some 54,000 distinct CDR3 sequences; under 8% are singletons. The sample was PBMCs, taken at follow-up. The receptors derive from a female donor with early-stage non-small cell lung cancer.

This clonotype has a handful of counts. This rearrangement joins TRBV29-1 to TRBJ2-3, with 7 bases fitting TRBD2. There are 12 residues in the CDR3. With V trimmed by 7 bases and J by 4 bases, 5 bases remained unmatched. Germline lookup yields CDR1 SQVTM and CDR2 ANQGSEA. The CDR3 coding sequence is TGCAGCGGACGACTAGCCCCAGATACGCAGTATTTT. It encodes CSGRLAPDTQYF.

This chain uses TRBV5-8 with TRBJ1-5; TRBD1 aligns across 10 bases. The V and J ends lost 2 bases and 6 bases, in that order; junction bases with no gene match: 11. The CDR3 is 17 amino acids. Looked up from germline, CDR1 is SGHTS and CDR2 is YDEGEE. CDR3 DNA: TGTGCCAGCAGCTTCCGGACAGGGGGTGGAGTAGGTCAGCCCCAGCATTTT. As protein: CASSFRTGGGVGQPQHF.